This T cell receptor (beta chain) was identified during a study of Graves' ophthalmopathy and Graves' hyperthyroidism. The PBMCs were taken from 10 ml of fresh peripheral blood. The table lists this clonotype with many counts. Its antigen remains unknown. A much larger clonotype is one base distant, so this may be a read error. Amplified TCR beta CDR3 regions were obtained using RNA transcripts as template. HTBI-primed first-round RT-PCR preceded second-round multiplex PCR. Via MiXCR, TCRdb re-called the multiplex PCR reads, giving one row per CDR3 protein. The repertoire holds about 500,000 distinct CDR3 sequences, with 13% to 15% as singletons. The length of the CDR3 is 14 residues. Study-wide results and limits: Blood contained most expanded thyroid clonotypes exceeding 0.001 frequency.

This clonotype was sampled from a woman younger than 45 with Graves' ophthalmopathy. The specimen was blood. The rearrangement joins TRBV12-3 or TRBV12-4 to TRBJ1-1; the match to TRBD1 covers 7 bases. As DNA, the CDR3 is TGTGCCAGCAGTTTGGACAGGAGGAACACTGAAGCTTCCTTT. Protein sequence: CASSLDRRNTEASF.